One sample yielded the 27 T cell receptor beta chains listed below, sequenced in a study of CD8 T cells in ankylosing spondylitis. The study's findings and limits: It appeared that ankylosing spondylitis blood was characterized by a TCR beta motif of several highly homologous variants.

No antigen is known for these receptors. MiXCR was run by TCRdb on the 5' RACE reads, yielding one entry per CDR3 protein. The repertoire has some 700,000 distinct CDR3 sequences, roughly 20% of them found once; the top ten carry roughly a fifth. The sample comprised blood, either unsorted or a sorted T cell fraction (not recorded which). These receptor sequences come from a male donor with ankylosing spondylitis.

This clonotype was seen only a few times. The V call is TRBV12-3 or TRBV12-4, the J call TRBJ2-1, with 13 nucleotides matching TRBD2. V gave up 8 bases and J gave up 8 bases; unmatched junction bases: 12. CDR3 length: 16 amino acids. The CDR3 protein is CASVEPGLAGEYEQFF. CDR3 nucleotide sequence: TGTGCCAGCGTCGAACCCGGACTAGCGGGAGAGTATGAGCAGTTCTTC.

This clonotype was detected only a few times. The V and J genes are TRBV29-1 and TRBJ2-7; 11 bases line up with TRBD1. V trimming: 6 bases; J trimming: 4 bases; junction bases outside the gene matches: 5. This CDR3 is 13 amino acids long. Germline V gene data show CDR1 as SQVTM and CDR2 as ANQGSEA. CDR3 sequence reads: CSVTDRGLYEQYF. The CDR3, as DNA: TGCAGCGTGACGGACAGGGGGCTGTACGAGCAGTACTTC.

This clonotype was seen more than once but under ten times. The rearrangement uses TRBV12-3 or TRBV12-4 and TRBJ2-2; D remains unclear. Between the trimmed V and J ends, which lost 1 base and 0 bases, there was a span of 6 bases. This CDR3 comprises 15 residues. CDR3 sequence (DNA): TGTGCCAGCAGTTTAGAAGTCCCGAACACCGGGGAGCTGTTTTTT. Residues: CASSLEVPNTGELFF.

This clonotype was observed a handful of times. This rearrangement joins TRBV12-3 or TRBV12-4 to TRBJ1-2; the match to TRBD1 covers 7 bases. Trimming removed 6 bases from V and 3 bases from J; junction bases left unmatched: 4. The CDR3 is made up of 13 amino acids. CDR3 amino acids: CASRTTGDYGYTF. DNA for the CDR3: TGTGCCAGCAGGACTACAGGGGACTATGGCTACACCTTC.

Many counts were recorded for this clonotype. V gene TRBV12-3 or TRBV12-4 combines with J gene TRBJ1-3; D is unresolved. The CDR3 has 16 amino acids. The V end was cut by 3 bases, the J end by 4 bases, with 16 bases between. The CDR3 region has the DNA TGTGCCAGCAGTTTCCCCGACTACACGAAGGGAAACACCATATATTTT. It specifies CASSFPDYTKGNTIYF.

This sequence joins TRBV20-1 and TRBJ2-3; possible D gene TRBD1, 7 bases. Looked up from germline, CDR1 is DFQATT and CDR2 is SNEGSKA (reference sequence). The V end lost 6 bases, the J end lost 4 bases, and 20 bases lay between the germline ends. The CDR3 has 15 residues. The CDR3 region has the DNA TGCAGTGCCAGGGAAGGGCAGGGGGACTCAGATACGCAGTATTTT. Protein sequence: CSAREGQGDSDTQYF.

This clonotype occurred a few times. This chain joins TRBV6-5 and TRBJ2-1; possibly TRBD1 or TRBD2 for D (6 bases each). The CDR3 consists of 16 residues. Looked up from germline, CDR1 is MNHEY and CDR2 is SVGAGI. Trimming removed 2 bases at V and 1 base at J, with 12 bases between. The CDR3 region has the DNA TGTGCCAGCAGTTACGGGGGGCGACATTCCTACAATGAGCAGTTCTTC. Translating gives CASSYGGRHSYNEQFF.

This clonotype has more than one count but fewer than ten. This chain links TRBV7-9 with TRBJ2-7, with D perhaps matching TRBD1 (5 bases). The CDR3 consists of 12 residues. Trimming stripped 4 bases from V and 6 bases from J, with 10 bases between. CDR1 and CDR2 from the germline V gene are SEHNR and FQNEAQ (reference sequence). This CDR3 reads CASSSRAREQYF. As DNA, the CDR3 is TGTGCCAGCAGCTCCAGGGCCCGCGAGCAGTACTTC.

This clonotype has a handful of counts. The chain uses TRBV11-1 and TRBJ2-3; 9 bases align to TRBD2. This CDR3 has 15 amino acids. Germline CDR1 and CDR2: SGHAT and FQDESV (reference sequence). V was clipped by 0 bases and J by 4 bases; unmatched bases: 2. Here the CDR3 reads CASSLAGTSPDTQYF. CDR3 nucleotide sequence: TGTGCCAGCAGCTTAGCGGGGACTAGCCCAGATACGCAGTATTTT.

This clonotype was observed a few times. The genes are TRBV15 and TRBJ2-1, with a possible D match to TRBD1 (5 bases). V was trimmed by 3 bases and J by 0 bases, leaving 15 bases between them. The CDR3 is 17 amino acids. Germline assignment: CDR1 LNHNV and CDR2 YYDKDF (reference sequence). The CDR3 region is CATSSSTGFSSYNEQFF. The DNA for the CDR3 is TGTGCCACCAGCAGCTCAACAGGCTTCAGCTCCTACAATGAGCAGTTCTTC.

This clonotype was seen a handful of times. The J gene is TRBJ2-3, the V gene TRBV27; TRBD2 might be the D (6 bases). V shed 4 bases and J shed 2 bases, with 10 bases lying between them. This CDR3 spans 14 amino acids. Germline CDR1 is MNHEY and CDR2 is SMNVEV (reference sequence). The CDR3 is CASSWSGSTDTQYF. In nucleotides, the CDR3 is TGTGCCAGCAGTTGGAGCGGGTCCACAGATACGCAGTATTTT.

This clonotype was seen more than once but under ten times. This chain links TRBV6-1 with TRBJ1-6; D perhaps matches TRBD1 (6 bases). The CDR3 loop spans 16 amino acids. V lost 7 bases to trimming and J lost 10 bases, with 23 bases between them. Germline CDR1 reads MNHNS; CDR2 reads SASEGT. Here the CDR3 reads CASTHRGLSWESPLHF. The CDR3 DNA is TGTGCCAGCACCCACCGGGGGCTCAGTTGGGAGTCACCCCTCCACTTT.

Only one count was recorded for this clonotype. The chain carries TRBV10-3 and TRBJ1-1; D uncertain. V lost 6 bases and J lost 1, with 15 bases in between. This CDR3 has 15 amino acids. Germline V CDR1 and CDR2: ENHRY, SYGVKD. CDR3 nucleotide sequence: TGTGCCATCAGACAAACTACGGTGGGGAACACTGAAGCTTTCTTT. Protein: CAIRQTTVGNTEAFF.

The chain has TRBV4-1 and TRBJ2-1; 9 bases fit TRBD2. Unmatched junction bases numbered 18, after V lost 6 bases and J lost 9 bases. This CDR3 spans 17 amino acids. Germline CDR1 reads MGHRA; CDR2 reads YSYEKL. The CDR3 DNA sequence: TGCGCCAGCAGAACCGTACTACCGGGCGGGGGGGCCAGTGAGCAGTTCTTC. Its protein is CASRTVLPGGGASEQFF.

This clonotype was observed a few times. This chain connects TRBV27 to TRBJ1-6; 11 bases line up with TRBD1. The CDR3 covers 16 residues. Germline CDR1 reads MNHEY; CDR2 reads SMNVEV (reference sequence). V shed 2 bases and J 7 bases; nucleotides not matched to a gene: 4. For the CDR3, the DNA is TGTGCCAGCAGTTTAATAGGGACAGGGGGAAATTCACCCCTCCACTTT. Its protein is CASSLIGTGGNSPLHF.

The CDR3 spells CASSFLPGQGNTEAFF. Written as DNA, the CDR3 is TGTGCCAGCAGCTTCCTCCCGGGACAGGGGAACACTGAAGCTTTCTTT. The chain carries TRBV11-1 and TRBJ1-1; 9 bases fit TRBD1. Germline V gives CDR1 SGHAT, CDR2 FQDESV (reference sequence). CDR3 length equals 16 residues. V shed 3 bases, J shed 1 base, and the junction held 6 bases outside the gene matches.

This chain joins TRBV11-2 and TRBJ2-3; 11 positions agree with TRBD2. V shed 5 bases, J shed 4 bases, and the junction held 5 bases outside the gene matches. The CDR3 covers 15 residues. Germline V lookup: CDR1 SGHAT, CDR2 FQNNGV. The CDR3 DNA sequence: TGTGCCAGCAGCCAAACTAGCGGGAGCCCAGATACGCAGTATTTT. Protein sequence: CASSQTSGSPDTQYF.

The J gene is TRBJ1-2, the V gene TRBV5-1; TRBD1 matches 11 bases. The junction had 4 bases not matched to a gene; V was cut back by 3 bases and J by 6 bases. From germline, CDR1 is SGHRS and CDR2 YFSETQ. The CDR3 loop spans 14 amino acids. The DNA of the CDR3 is TGCGCCAGCAGCTACCCGGGACAGGGGGATGGCTACACCTTC. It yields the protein CASSYPGQGDGYTF. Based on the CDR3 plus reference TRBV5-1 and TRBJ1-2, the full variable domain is KAGVTQTPRYLIKTRGQQVTLSCSPISGHRSVSWYQQTPGQGLQFLFEYFSETQRNKGNFPGRFSGRQFSNSRSEMNVSTLELGDSALYLCASSYPGQGDGYTFGSGTRLTVV.

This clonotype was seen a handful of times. CDR3 in amino acids: CATRVGGLGGTQYF. Here the CDR3 DNA reads TGTGCCACCCGAGTCGGGGGGCTCGGGGGTACGCAGTATTTT. The chain links TRBV24-1 to TRBJ2-3; maybe TRBD2 (7 bases). V shed 9 bases and J shed 8 bases, with 20 bases lying between them. Germline CDR1 is KGHDR and CDR2 is SFDVKD. CDR3 length equals 14 residues.

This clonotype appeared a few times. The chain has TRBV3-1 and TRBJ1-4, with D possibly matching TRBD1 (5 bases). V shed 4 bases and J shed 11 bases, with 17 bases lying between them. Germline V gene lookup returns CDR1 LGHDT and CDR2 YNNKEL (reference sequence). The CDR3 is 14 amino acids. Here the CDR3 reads CASSRGQSGDKLFF. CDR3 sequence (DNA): TGTGCCAGCAGCCGAGGACAAAGTGGGGACAAACTGTTTTTT. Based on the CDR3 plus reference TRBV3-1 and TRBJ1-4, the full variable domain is DTAVSQTPKYLVTQMGNDKSIKCEQNLGHDTMYWYKQDSKKFLKIMFSYNNKELIINETVPNRFSPKSPDKAHLNLHINSLELGDSAVYFCASSRGQSGDKLFFGSGTQLSVL.

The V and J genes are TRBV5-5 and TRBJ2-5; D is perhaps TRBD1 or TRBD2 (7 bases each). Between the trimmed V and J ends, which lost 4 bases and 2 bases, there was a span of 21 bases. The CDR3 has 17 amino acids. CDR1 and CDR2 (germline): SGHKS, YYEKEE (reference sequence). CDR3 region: CASSQGGEGRWQETQYF. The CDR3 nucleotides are TGTGCCAGCAGCCAGGGGGGGGAGGGAAGATGGCAAGAGACCCAGTACTTC.

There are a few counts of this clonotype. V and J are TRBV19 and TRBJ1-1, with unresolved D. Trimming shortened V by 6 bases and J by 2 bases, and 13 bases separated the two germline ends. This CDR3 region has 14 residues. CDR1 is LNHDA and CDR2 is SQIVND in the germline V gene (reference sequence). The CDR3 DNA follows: TGTGCCAGTAGCCCCGGCAGGCCAAACACTGAAGCTTTCTTT. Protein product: CASSPGRPNTEAFF.

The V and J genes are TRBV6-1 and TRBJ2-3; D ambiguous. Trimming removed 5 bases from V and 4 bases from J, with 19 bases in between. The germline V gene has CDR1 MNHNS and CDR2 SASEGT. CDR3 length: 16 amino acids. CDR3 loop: CASSPPGPLGSDTQYF. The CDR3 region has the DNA TGTGCCAGCAGTCCTCCGGGCCCCCTGGGGTCAGATACGCAGTATTTT.

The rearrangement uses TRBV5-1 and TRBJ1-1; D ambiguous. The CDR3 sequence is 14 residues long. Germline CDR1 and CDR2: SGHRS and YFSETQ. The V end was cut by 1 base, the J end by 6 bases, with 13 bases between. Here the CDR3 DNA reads TGCGCCAGCAGCTTGTTACAGTCAGCCCCTGAAGCTTTCTTT. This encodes CASSLLQSAPEAFF.

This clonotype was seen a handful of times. The CDR3 nucleotides are TGCAGTGTAGATGCGGGAGTAAAGAGGGGGGGAGAGACCCAGTACTTC. Translated, it gives CSVDAGVKRGGETQYF. The chain is built from TRBV20-1 and TRBJ2-5, with a tentative D call TRBD2 (7 bases). The CDR3 has 16 amino acids. Germline V gene sequence: CDR1 DFQATT, CDR2 SNEGSKA (reference sequence). V was clipped by 7 bases and J by 4 bases, with 25 bases between them.

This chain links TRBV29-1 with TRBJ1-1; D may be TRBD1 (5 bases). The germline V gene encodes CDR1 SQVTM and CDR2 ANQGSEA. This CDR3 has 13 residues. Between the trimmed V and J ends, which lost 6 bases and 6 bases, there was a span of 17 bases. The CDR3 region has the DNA TGCAGCGTGGGGACCGGAAACCGGGCTGAAGCTTTCTTT. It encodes CSVGTGNRAEAFF.

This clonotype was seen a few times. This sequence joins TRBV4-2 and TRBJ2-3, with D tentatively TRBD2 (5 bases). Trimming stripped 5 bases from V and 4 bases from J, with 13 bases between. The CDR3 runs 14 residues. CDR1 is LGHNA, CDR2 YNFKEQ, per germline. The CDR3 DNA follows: TGTGCCAGCAGCACATGGGGAGAGGCAGATACGCAGTATTTT. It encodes CASSTWGEADTQYF.